This T cell receptor (beta chain) was captured in a study of cytomegalovirus exposure and HLA in healthy donors. Study-level results: Among TCR beta chains, those listed as cytomegalovirus-associated numbered more than 150. A cluster of highly shared sequence variants was likely a sequencing artifact.

The V gene's germline CDR1 is SGHAT and CDR2 FQNNGV. Trimming stripped 4 bases from V and 13 bases from J, with 14 bases between. The CDR3 extends over 13 amino acids. The study ran its PCR with 60 Vbeta and 13 Jbeta primers. Assay used: immunoSEQ multiplex PCR; TCRdb lists only in-frame clones, some missing. Of 150,000 to 200,000 clones listed, around 72% are singletons. Comments on this clone: Its antigen is currently unknown.

Sequenced material: PBMCs. The gene calls are TRBV11-2 and TRBJ1-6, with D unclear. The sequence derives from a man in his fifties or sixties in good health and CMV-seronegative. CDR3 nucleotides: TGTGCCAGCAGCTCCGGACTCAGTTACCCCCTCCACTTT. This codes for CASSSGLSYPLHF.